The text below deals with one T cell receptor beta chain. Its antigen is not identified. Trimming left V 5 bases short and J 0 bases short, with 18 bases between. This CDR3 has 16 residues. The V gene's germline CDR1 is SGHNT and CDR2 YYREEE (reference sequence). The entry originates in a study of human T cells and chemical hapten exposure. Study at large: The study traced per-sample TCR yield variation mainly to small differences in pooled library volumes. Study-level points and caveats: No change in TCRs above 1 in 1000 frequency was produced by DPC sensitization.

Unfractionated whole blood yielded the extracted total RNA. The library tagged each cDNA molecule with unique molecular identifiers. Source study methods: Sample-level TCR yields exhibited a median of 95,638, with a range of roughly 23,224 to 700,000. TCRdb passed the reads through MiXCR, listing each CDR3 protein once. In this record, the V and J calls reflect TCRdb's handling and not the investigators' own analysis. The repertoire has 95,000 to 150,000 distinct CDR3 sequences, more than 8.5% of them found once; the top ten carry around 1.5%. This clonotype was sampled from a human donor in good health. Some clones in this sample may be carry-over from other donors' samples. The chain links TRBV5-4 to TRBJ2-7; weak D call: TRBD2 (6 bases). Sequencing used whole blood. In DNA, the CDR3 is TGTGCCAGCAGTTTACCCAGCGGGCCACTCTCCTACGAGCAGTACTTC. It translates to CASSLPSGPLSYEQYF.